The source of this T cell receptor beta chain is a study of blood T cell repertoires in COVID-19. Looking at the study overall: The study drew acute and convalescent COVID-19 samples from the United States, Italy and Spain. T cells, B-cell-depleted T cells, or PBMCs supplied cDNA or gDNA.

Germline V gene sequence: CDR1 MNHEY, CDR2 SMNVEV (reference sequence). The CDR3 is made up of 14 amino acids. With V trimmed by 7 bases and J by 6 bases, 6 bases remained unmatched. Original processing notes: Amplification from reference gene primers served as the basis for estimated nucleated cell counts. Sequencing used immunoSEQ multiplex PCR; TCRdb keeps in-frame clones, though not all of them. That table supplies the V and J calls and clone size; D and trimming were determined from the DNA. The sample yields about 200,000 clones, 81% seen once. Sample: peripheral blood. The chain links TRBV27 to TRBJ2-2; 9 nucleotides align to TRBD1. This receptor was identified in an elderly woman with acute or convalescent COVID-19. CDR3: CASTRTGEPGELFF. The DNA for the CDR3 is TGTGCCAGCACCCGGACAGGGGAACCCGGGGAGCTGTTTTTT.